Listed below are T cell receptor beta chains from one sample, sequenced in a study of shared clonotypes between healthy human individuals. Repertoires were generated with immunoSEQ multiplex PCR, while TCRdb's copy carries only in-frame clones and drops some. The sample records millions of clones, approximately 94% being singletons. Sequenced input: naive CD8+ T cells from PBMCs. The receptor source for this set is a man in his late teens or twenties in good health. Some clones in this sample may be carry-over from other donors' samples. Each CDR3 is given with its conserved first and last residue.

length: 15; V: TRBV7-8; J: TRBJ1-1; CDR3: CASNPTGDLNTEAFF
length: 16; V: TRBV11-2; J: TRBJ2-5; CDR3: CASSPWDRDYQETQYF
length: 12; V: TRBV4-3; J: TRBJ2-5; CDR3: CASSNTRGTQYF
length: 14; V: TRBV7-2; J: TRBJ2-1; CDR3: CASSLFTSGRALFF
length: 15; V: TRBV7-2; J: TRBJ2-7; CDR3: CASSSPPDEAYEQYF
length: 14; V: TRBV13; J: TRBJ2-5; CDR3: CASSQRQGEETQYF
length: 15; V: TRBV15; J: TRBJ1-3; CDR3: CATSPRGGSGNTIYF
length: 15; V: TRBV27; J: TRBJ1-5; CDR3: CASRAGRGGNQPQHF
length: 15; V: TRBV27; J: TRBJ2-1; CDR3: CASSLWASGSGEQFF
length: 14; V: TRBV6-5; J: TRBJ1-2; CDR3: CASSYLTANYGYTF
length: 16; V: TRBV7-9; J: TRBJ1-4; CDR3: CASRTTGGWTNEKLFF
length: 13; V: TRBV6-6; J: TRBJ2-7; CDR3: CASKGGTFYEQYF
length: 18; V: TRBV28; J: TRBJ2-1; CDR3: CASSLPTSGRAWGYEQFF
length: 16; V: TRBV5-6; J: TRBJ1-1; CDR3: CASSWGRGRLTTEAFF
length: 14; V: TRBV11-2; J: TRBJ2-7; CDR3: CASSLGAGSYEQYF
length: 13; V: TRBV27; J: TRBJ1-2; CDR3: CASSPFGVNGYTF
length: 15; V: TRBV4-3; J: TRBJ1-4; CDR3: CASSQGWDAGEKLFF
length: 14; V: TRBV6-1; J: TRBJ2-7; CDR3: CASSGGFWDDEQYF
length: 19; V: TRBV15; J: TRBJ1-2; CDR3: CATSSETKGFEGAGYGYTF
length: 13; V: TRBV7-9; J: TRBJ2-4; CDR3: CASSLASHDWQYF
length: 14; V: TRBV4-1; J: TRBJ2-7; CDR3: CASSLGGWDYEQYF
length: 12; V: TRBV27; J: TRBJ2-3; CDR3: CASSLNSDTQYF
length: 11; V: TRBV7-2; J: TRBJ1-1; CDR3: CASSSAREAFF
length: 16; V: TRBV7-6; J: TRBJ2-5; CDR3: CASSPRTGRRSETQYF
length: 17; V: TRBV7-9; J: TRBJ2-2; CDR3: CASSSQVTFYGTGELFF
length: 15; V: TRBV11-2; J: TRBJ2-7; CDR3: CASSSGTGGAYEQYF
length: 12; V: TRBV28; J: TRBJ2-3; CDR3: CASSLFSDTQYF
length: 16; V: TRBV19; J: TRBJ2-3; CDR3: CAASRSISSRTDTQYF
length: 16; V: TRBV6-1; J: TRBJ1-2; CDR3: CASSEEVGLGVDGYTF
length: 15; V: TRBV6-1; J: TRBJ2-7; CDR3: CASILAGGARNEQYF
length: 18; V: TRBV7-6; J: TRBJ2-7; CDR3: CASSPGTGGPRTSYEQYF
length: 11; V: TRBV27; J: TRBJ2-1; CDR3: CASSFKNEQFF